One sample yielded the 22 T cell receptor beta chains listed below, sequenced in a study of T cell responses to AZD1222 COVID-19 vaccine. TCRdb's table, derived via immunoSEQ multiplex PCR, lists solely in-frame clones and lacks some. The table has 59,000 or so clones, under 90% seen once. The material sequenced was peripheral blood, taken on day 0 of AZD1222 vaccination. These receptors originate from an adult in good health.

V is TRBV3-1 (or the pseudogene TRBV3-2) and J is TRBJ2-1, with 11 positions matching TRBD2. The CDR3 has 17 residues. Trimming took 4 bases from V and 1 from J; bases not matched to a gene: 6. CDR1 and CDR2 (germline): LGHDT, YNNKEL (reference sequence). The CDR3 sequence is CASSRTTSGTSYNEQFF. CDR3 in DNA: TGTGCCAGCAGCCGCACGACTAGCGGGACTTCCTACAATGAGCAGTTCTTC.

The chain combines TRBV6-5 with TRBJ2-1, with D tentatively TRBD2 (5 bases). Germline CDR1 MNHEY, CDR2 SVGAGI. This CDR3 has 14 residues. Trimming removed 5 bases at V and 9 bases at J, with 17 bases between. The DNA for the CDR3 is TGTGCCAGCAGTACTAACGGTAGAGGGAGTGAGCAGTTCTTC. Translating it yields CASSTNGRGSEQFF.

The chain combines TRBV9 with TRBJ1-4, with D unclear. The CDR3 runs to 16 residues. V shed 0 bases and J shed 8 bases, with 17 bases lying between them. Germline V lookup: CDR1 SGDLS, CDR2 YYNGEE. The CDR3 region is CASSVDVGMSLEKLFF. The CDR3 DNA reads as TGTGCCAGCAGCGTAGACGTGGGCATGAGTTTAGAAAAACTGTTTTTT. Full variable domain (remainder filled in from reference TRBV9 and TRBJ1-4): DSGVTQTPKHLITATGQRVTLRCSPRSGDLSVYWYQQSLDQGLQFLIQYYNGEERAKGNILERFSAQQFPDLHSELNLSSLELGDSALYFCASSVDVGMSLEKLFFGSGTQLSVL.

This clone showed up just once. The chain has TRBV9 and TRBJ1-2; no clear D gene. Germline V lookup: CDR1 SGDLS, CDR2 YYNGEE. V was pared by 0 bases and J by 1 base, with 13 bases between. CDR3 size: 16 residues. The CDR3 sequence: CASSVAGATGNYGYTF. CDR3 DNA sequence: TGTGCCAGCAGCGTAGCGGGTGCGACCGGTAACTATGGCTACACCTTC.

V and J are TRBV6-5 and TRBJ1-1; no clear D gene. This CDR3 comprises 12 residues. Germline V gene lookup returns CDR1 MNHEY and CDR2 SVGAGI. V was cut by 4 bases and J by 3 bases, with 6 bases left in between. In DNA form, the CDR3 reads TGTGCCAGCAGTTCCGCAGACACTGAAGCTTTCTTT. Its translation: CASSSADTEAFF.

V is TRBV19 and J is TRBJ1-3, with 7 bases identical to TRBD1. The CDR3 runs to 17 residues. Trimming at V came to 7 bases and at J to 2 bases, leaving 14 bases not matched to a gene. Germline V gene sequence: CDR1 LNHDA, CDR2 SQIVND (reference sequence). DNA of the CDR3: TGTGCCAGTAACCTTGGTCAGGGGGTCCGCGCTGGAAACACCATATATTTT. Protein product: CASNLGQGVRAGNTIYF.

This chain uses TRBV27 with TRBJ1-6; maybe TRBD1 (5 bases). This CDR3 contains 14 residues. The germline V gene encodes CDR1 MNHEY and CDR2 SMNVEV (reference sequence). V was pared by 0 bases and J by 10 bases, with 10 bases between. CDR3 protein: CASSLSGARSPLHF. The DNA of the CDR3 is TGTGCCAGCAGTTTATCAGGGGCCCGGTCACCCCTCCACTTT.

The chain has TRBV7-2 and TRBJ2-5, with D maybe TRBD2 (6 bases). The germline V and J ends were trimmed by 5 bases and 5 bases, with 12 bases remaining between them. The V gene's germline CDR1 is SGHTA and CDR2 FQGNSA. The CDR3 is 13 amino acids. CDR3 coding DNA: TGTGCCAGCAGCCCGATAGGAGGGGAGACCCAGTACTTC. It yields the protein CASSPIGGETQYF.

As for this clone: One end of the junction is discordant with germline, which a read error may explain. V and J are TRBV6-5 and TRBJ1-5; D gene ambiguous. This CDR3 is built from 13 residues. Germline assignment: CDR1 MNHEY and CDR2 SVGAGI. The CDR3 nucleotides read TGTGCCAGCAGTCCCTCCCGCAATCTGCCCCAGCATTTT. This gives the protein CASSPSRNLPQHF.

The rearrangement uses TRBV5-1 and TRBJ2-4; D possibly corresponds to TRBD2 (7 bases). The CDR3 totals 14 residues. From germline, CDR1 is SGHRS and CDR2 YFSETQ. Trimming took 6 bases from V and 9 from J, leaving 19 bases between them. The CDR3 sequence is CASTPGGQFGIQYF. In DNA, the CDR3 is TGCGCCAGCACCCCCGGGGGGCAGTTCGGCATTCAGTACTTC.

The rearrangement joins TRBV6-6 to TRBJ1-2; D gene uncertain. CDR1 and CDR2 (germline): MNHNY, SVGAGI (reference sequence). Trimming shortened V by 2 bases and J by 6 bases, and 7 bases separated the two germline ends. The CDR3 is made up of 12 amino acids. CDR3 region: CASSYAGDGYTF. In DNA form, the CDR3 reads TGTGCCAGCAGTTACGCTGGGGATGGCTACACCTTC.

The rearrangement links TRBV5-5 to TRBJ1-5; D is unresolved. The V and J ends lost 0 bases and 1 base respectively, with 2 bases between them. This CDR3 spans 13 amino acids. CDR1 and CDR2 (germline): SGHKS, YYEKEE (reference sequence). The CDR3 here is CASSLESNQPQHF. The DNA for the CDR3 is TGTGCCAGCAGCTTGGAGAGCAATCAGCCCCAGCATTTT.

The genes are TRBV19 and TRBJ2-1; D tentatively reads TRBD1 or TRBD2 (6 bases each). The length of the CDR3 is 15 residues. The V and J ends lost 5 bases and 4 bases respectively, with 15 bases between them. Germline lookup yields CDR1 LNHDA and CDR2 SQIVND (reference sequence). The CDR3 sequence: CASSPWRGEYNEQFF. DNA for the CDR3: TGTGCCAGTAGTCCGTGGAGGGGGGAGTACAATGAGCAGTTCTTC.

The chain recombines TRBV5-6 with TRBJ2-7, with 8 bases identical to TRBD1. Germline V gene lookup returns CDR1 SGHDT and CDR2 YYEEEE. The CDR3 loop spans 16 amino acids. The junction had 9 bases not matched to a gene; V was cut back by 1 base and J by 3 bases. CDR3 in DNA: TGTGCCAGCAGCTTGTACAGGGGGAGATTCCTCTACGAGCAGTACTTC. Translated: CASSLYRGRFLYEQYF.

The V call is TRBV4-1, the J call TRBJ1-3; 10 nucleotides align to TRBD1. The CDR3 is 16 residues long. Germline CDR1 and CDR2: MGHRA and YSYEKL. With V trimmed by 3 bases and J by 4 bases, 6 bases remained unmatched. Written as DNA, the CDR3 is TGCGCCAGCAGCCACATGGACAGGGGGTCGGGAAACACCATATATTTT. Translated: CASSHMDRGSGNTIYF.

This chain connects TRBV4-2 to TRBJ2-7; D call uncertain. Per the germline V gene, CDR1 is LGHNA and CDR2 is YNFKEQ. V was cut by 0 bases and J by 7 bases, with 16 bases left in between. CDR3 length: 15 amino acids. CDR3 coding DNA: TGTGCCAGCAGCCAAGAAGGGCGGAACCTCGGGGAGCAGTACTTC. As protein: CASSQEGRNLGEQYF.

The gene calls are TRBV7-2 and TRBJ1-4; possibly TRBD1 for D (5 bases). Trimming cost V 5 bases and J 0 bases, with 10 bases left between them. The CDR3 has 15 residues. Germline V gene sequence: CDR1 SGHTA, CDR2 FQGNSA. The CDR3 coding sequence is TGTGCCAGCAGCCACGGGGGAGCAACTAATGAAAAACTGTTTTTT. This encodes CASSHGGATNEKLFF.

The CDR3 coding sequence is TGTGCTAGTGGTTTGAGAATAGGGACTTACAACAATGAGCAGTTCTTC. As protein: CASGLRIGTYNNEQFF. The V and J genes are TRBV12-5 and TRBJ2-1, with D possibly TRBD2 on 6 matching bases. V lost 2 bases and J 5 bases, leaving 16 bases between the germline ends. CDR1 is LGHNT, CDR2 FRNRAP, per germline. CDR3 size: 16 residues.

The rearrangement uses TRBV10-3 and TRBJ1-2, with 10 bases that match TRBD1. The germline V gene has CDR1 ENHRY and CDR2 SYGVKD. With V trimmed by 6 bases and J by 0 bases, 10 bases remained unmatched. The CDR3 sequence is 17 residues long. The CDR3 nucleotides read TGTGCCATCAGCCCCGGTAGGACAGGGGGAACTAACTATGGCTACACCTTC. Its translation: CAISPGRTGGTNYGYTF.

The chain links TRBV7-3 to TRBJ1-2; 9 nucleotides agree with TRBD1. Germline CDR1 is SGHTA and CDR2 is FQGTGA. CDR3 length equals 17 residues. Losses at the gene ends were 2 bases for V and 7 bases for J; bases not matched to a gene: 14. CDR3 sequence (DNA): TGTGCCAGCAGCTTACAGCCGGGACAGGGAAATTCGCGTGGCTACACCTTC. This codes for CASSLQPGQGNSRGYTF.

This clone showed up just once. The chain carries TRBV4-3 and TRBJ1-2; unclear D gene. Germline CDR1 is LGHNA and CDR2 is YSLEER. Trimming cost V 0 bases and J 4 bases, with 12 bases left between them. The CDR3 contains 15 residues. The CDR3 DNA reads TGCGCCAGCAGCCAAGATTCTCTTGATTTCTATGGCTACACCTTC. Encoded protein: CASSQDSLDFYGYTF.

This clone was observed once. The V gene is TRBV4-2, the J gene TRBJ2-7; D is unresolved. Germline V CDR1 and CDR2: LGHNA, YNFKEQ. This CDR3 contains 13 residues. V gave up 4 bases and J gave up 1 base, with 8 bases separating them. CDR3 residues: CASSLPSSYEQYF. The DNA of the CDR3 is TGTGCCAGCAGCCTGCCTAGTTCCTACGAGCAGTACTTC.